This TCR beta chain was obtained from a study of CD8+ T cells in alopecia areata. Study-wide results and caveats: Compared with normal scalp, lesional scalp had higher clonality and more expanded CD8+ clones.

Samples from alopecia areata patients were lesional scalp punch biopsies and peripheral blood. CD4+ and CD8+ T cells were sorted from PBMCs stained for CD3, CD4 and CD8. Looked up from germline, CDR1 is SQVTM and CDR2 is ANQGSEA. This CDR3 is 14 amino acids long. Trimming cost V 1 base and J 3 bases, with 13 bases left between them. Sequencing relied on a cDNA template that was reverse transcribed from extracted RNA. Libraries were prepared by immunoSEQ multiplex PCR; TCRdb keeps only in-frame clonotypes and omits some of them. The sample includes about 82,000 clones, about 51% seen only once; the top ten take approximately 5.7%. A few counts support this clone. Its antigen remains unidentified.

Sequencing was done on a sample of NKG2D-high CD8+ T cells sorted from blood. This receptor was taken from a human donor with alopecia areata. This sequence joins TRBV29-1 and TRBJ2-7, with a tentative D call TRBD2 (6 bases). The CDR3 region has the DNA TGCAGCGTTGAAGGGGTGGAGGGTAGCTACGAGCAGTACTTC. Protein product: CSVEGVEGSYEQYF.